The text below deals with one T cell receptor beta chain. The antigen is not known. This specimen comes from a study of CD8+ T cells in alopecia areata. General study findings and limits: Just one nonresponder means the tie between baseline CD8+ expansion and response stays uncertain. A great number of expanded lesional clones endured in scalp and blood during tofacitinib.

Documented treatment: oral pan-JAK inhibitor, 5-10 mg twice daily. cDNA prepared by RNA extraction and subsequent reverse transcription served as the template for sequencing. Sequencing used immunoSEQ multiplex PCR; TCRdb keeps in-frame clones, though not all of them. The sample comprises about 180,000 clones, approximately 50% of which are singletons, and about 9.4% rests with the top ten. The CDR3 loop spans 15 amino acids. Germline V CDR1 and CDR2: SGHRS, YFSETQ. Trimming took 3 bases from V and 0 from J, leaving 10 bases between them. The starting material was CD8+ T cells sorted from blood, obtained around week 53, from a patient treated with tofacitinib. This receptor was obtained from a human donor with alopecia areata. The chain joins TRBV5-1 to TRBJ2-4, with D tentatively TRBD1 (5 bases). CDR3 DNA sequence: TGCGCCAGCAGCTGGGTGGGGCCAGCCAAAAACATTCAGTACTTC. It specifies CASSWVGPAKNIQYF.